The present T cell receptor (beta chain) was sequenced within a study of shared clonotypes between healthy human individuals. Study context: Donors were a couple of women and a few men aged 18 to 49.

There were no recent acute infections or vaccinations among the donors, who were healthy HIV-negative adults. V was trimmed by 1 base and J by 5 bases, leaving 11 bases between them. The CDR3 contains 14 residues. CDR1 and CDR2 (germline): MGHRA, YSYEKL. Sequencing used immunoSEQ multiplex PCR; TCRdb keeps in-frame clones, though not all of them. The table shows 650,000 to 750,000 clones, with 72% occurring only once. Sequenced sample: memory CD4+ T cells sorted from blood. This sample's subset: CD45RA-negative fraction. This chain joins TRBV4-1 and TRBJ2-5, with D uncertain. This receptor was obtained from a woman in her 30s in good health. CDR3 in amino acids: CASSQGTVEETQYF. DNA of the CDR3: TGCGCCAGCAGCCAAGGAACGGTAGAGGAGACCCAGTACTTC.